One and the same sample provided the 13 T cell receptor beta chains below, sequenced in a study of cytomegalovirus exposure and HLA in healthy donors. A multiplex PCR was run with 60 Vbeta primers and 13 Jbeta primers. Assay: immunoSEQ multiplex PCR; the TCRdb copy retains only in-frame clones and omits some. The data contain more than 150,000 clones, 77% of them seen just once; the ten biggest clones take up more than 1.4%. Sequenced: PBMCs. These receptors all stem from a man between 18 and 35 years old in good health and CMV-seronegative.

This chain connects TRBV5-5 to TRBJ2-3; possibly TRBD2 for D (6 bases). The germline V gene has CDR1 SGHKS and CDR2 YYEKEE (reference sequence). This CDR3 region has 16 residues. Trimming cost V 4 bases and J 0 bases, with 15 bases left between them. The CDR3 loop is CASSLSGGVSTDTQYF. CDR3 bases: TGTGCCAGCAGCCTTTCCGGGGGAGTTAGCACAGATACGCAGTATTTT.

The chain uses TRBV12-5 and TRBJ2-2; tentative D call: TRBD2 (7 bases). Per the germline V gene, CDR1 is LGHNT and CDR2 is FRNRAP. This CDR3 contains 18 residues. V was cut by 0 bases and J by 5 bases, with 19 bases left in between. DNA for the CDR3: TGTGCTAGTGGTTTGGTAGGGGGGGGCCAGGATCAGACCGGGGAGCTGTTTTTT. The encoded protein is CASGLVGGGQDQTGELFF.

This chain joins TRBV7-9 and TRBJ1-4; TRBD1 agrees at 9 bases. The CDR3 loop spans 15 amino acids. The J segment lost 6 bases and the V segment lost 5 bases, leaving 7 bases of the junction unmatched. The germline gives CDR1 SEHNR, CDR2 FQNEAQ (reference sequence). This CDR3 is CASSMGQGLYEKLFF. Here the CDR3 DNA reads TGTGCCAGCAGCATGGGACAGGGTTTGTATGAAAAACTGTTTTTT.

In this sample, this clone turned up once. The gene calls are TRBV30 and TRBJ1-2; D is uncertain. Trimming removed 3 bases at V and 2 bases at J, with 10 bases between. The CDR3 is 13 residues long. The V gene's germline CDR1 is GTSNPN and CDR2 SVGIG (reference sequence). The CDR3 reads CAWRVQVNYGYTF. The DNA for the CDR3 is TGTGCCTGGAGGGTCCAGGTAAACTATGGCTACACCTTC.

The chain is built from TRBV5-1 and TRBJ2-1, with 9 bases that match TRBD2. J gave up 7 bases and V 1 base, and 3 bases lay outside the gene matches. The CDR3 runs 14 residues. Germline CDR1 and CDR2: SGHRS and YFSETQ. CDR3: CASSLSLAGNEQFF. The CDR3, as DNA: TGCGCCAGCAGCTTGTCCCTAGCGGGGAATGAGCAGTTCTTC. The full variable domain, rest sourced from reference TRBV5-1 and TRBJ2-1, is KAGVTQTPRYLIKTRGQQVTLSCSPISGHRSVSWYQQTPGQGLQFLFEYFSETQRNKGNFPGRFSGRQFSNSRSEMNVSTLELGDSALYLCASSLSLAGNEQFFGPGTRLTVL.

The rearrangement joins TRBV7-6 to TRBJ1-1; possibly TRBD1 for D (5 bases). CDR1 and CDR2 (germline): SGHVS, FNYEAQ. Trimming pared 5 bases from V and 7 bases from J, leaving 11 bases between. CDR3 length: 12 residues. The CDR3 DNA reads as TGTGCCAGCAGCGACCTGGGGCTTGAAGCTTTCTTT. Translated: CASSDLGLEAFF.

The chain combines TRBV7-2 with TRBJ1-2; possible D gene TRBD1, 6 bases. V was pared by 4 bases and J by 3 bases, with 24 bases between. Germline V gene sequence: CDR1 SGHTA, CDR2 FQGNSA. The CDR3 has 18 residues. The CDR3 region has the DNA TGTGCCAGCAGCTCAAAGACAGGAGAATTTTTAAGTTACTATGGCTACACCTTC. The encoded protein is CASSSKTGEFLSYYGYTF.

In this sample, this clone turned up a few times. The chain joins TRBV6-5 to TRBJ2-7; 10 nucleotides line up with TRBD2. The V gene's germline CDR1 is MNHEY and CDR2 SVGAGI. With V trimmed by 5 bases and J by 4 bases, 8 bases remained unmatched. The CDR3 spans 15 residues. The CDR3 loop reads CASSHTAGGPYEQYF. CDR3 coding DNA: TGTGCCAGCAGTCACACAGCGGGAGGGCCTTACGAGCAGTACTTC.

On this clone: Within the sample, other DNA sequences also encode this same CDR3. The chain combines TRBV12-5 with TRBJ1-3; tentative D call: TRBD1 (5 bases). V lost 5 bases and J 0 bases, leaving 11 bases between the germline ends. CDR3 size: 15 residues. Germline V lookup: CDR1 LGHNT, CDR2 FRNRAP. CDR3 sequence: CASGPPGDSGNTIYF. Here the CDR3 DNA reads TGTGCTAGTGGTCCGCCGGGGGACTCTGGAAACACCATATATTTT.

This clone came up a few times. The J gene is TRBJ2-1, the V gene TRBV2; D may be TRBD2 (6 bases). Germline assignment: CDR1 SNHLY and CDR2 FYNNEI. This CDR3 contains 15 residues. The V gene lost 6 bases and the J gene lost 3 bases, with 15 bases spanning the gap. CDR3 nucleotides: TGTGCCAGCAGAGAAACCAACGGGGGCTACAATGAGCAGTTCTTC. It translates to CASRETNGGYNEQFF.

The chain uses TRBV15 and TRBJ2-4; no reliable D call. Germline values: CDR1 LNHNV, CDR2 YYDKDF (reference sequence). Trimming took 0 bases from V and 9 from J, leaving 12 bases between them. CDR3 length equals 14 residues. CDR3 nucleotides: TGTGCCACCAGCAGAGATCACGCCTGGAGCATTCAGTACTTC. This sequence encodes CATSRDHAWSIQYF.

This clone was seen a few times. This sequence joins TRBV27 and TRBJ1-6; TRBD1 matches 7 bases. The CDR3 is 14 amino acids. CDR1 MNHEY and CDR2 SMNVEV come from the germline V gene (reference sequence). J gave up 4 bases and V 5 bases, and 2 bases lay outside the gene matches. CDR3 nucleotides: TGTGCCAGCAGTCCGGGACAGTATAATTCACCCCTCCACTTT. It yields the protein CASSPGQYNSPLHF.

This clone appeared once. This rearrangement joins TRBV7-2 to TRBJ2-1; D is possibly TRBD2 (5 bases). Germline V CDR1 and CDR2: SGHTA, FQGNSA. This CDR3 spans 16 amino acids. Trimming stripped 4 bases from V and 0 bases from J, with 13 bases between. CDR3 sequence reads: CASSSPGLGSYNEQFF. The CDR3 DNA reads TGTGCCAGCAGCTCTCCCGGACTGGGCTCCTACAATGAGCAGTTCTTC.